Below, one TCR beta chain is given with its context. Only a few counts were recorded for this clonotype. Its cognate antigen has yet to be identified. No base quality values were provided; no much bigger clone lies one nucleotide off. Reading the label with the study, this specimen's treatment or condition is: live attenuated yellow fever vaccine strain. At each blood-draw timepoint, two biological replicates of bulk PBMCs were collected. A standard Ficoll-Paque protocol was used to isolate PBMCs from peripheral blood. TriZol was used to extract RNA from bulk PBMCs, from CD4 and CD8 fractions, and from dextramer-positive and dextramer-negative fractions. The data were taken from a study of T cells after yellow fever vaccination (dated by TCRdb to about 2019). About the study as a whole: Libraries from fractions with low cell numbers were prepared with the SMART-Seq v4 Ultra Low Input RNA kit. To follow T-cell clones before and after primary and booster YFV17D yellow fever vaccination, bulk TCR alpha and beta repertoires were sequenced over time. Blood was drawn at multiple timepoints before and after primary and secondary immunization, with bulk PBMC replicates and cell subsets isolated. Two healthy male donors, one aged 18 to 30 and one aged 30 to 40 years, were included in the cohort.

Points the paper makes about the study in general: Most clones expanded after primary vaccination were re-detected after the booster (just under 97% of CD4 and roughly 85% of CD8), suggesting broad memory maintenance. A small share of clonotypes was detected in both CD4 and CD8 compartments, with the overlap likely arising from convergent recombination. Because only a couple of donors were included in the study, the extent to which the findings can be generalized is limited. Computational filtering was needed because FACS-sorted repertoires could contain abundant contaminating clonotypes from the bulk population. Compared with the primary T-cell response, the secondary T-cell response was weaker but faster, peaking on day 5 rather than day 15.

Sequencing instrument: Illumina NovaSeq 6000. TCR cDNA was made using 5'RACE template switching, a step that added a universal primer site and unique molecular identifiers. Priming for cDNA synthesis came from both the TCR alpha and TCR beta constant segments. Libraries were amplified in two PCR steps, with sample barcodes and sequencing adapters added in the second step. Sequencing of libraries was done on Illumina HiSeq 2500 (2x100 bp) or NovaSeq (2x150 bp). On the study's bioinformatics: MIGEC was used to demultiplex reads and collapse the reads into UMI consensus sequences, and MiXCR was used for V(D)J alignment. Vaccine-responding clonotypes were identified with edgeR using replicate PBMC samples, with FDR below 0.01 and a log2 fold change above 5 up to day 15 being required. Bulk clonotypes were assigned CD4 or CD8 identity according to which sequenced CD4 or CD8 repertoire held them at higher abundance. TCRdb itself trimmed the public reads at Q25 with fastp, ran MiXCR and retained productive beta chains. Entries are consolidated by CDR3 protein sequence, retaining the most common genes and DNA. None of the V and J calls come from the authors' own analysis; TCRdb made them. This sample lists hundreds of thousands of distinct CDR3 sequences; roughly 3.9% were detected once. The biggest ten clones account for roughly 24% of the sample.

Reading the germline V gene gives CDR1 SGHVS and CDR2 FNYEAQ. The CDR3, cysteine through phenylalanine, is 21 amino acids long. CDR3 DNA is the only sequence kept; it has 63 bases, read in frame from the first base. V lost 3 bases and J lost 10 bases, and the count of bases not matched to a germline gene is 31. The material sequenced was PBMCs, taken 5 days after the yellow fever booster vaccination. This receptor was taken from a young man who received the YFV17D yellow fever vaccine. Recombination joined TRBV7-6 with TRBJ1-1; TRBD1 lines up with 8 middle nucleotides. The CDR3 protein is CASSFRSPVVQVSDRDSGAFF. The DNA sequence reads TGTGCCAGCAGCTTTCGTTCCCCCGTGGTCCAGGTCTCGGACAGGGACAGTGGAGCTTTCTTT.